This TCR beta chain appears in the sequencing data of a study of cytomegalovirus exposure and HLA in healthy donors. Across the study: Among roughly 180 million T cells, an earlier analysis found 117 million unique TCR beta sequences. Findings of the study overall: TCR beta chains associated with HLA were, in a later analysis, more clonally expanded than equally common others. Later work found most CMV-associated TCR beta chains apparently HLA-restricted.

The CDR3 runs to 15 residues. Researchers ran the PCR with 60 Vbeta and 13 Jbeta primers. Sequencing was performed with immunoSEQ multiplex PCR; in TCRdb, only in-frame clones are kept and a portion is missing. The data contain about 190,000 clones, roughly 90% of them singletons. Concerning this clone: Its specificity is unknown.

The sequence was obtained from a boy aged 2 to 10 in good health and CMV-seronegative. What was sequenced was PBMCs. The gene calls are TRBV21-1 and TRBJ2-1; TRBD1 reflects the table's D call only, with no check against the DNA. TRBV21-1 is a pseudogene segment. Here the CDR3 reads CASNTPGQGWNEQFF. CDR3 in DNA: TGTGCCAGCAACACCCCGGGACAGGGGTGGAATGAGCAGTTCTTC.